The clone carrying this T cell receptor (beta chain) came up a few times. The sample comes from a study of blood T cells in healthy people across ages. A sample-barcoded 5' primer and a J-beta primer mix were used in a second PCR of roughly 7 to 12 cycles. TCRdb analysed the 5' RACE reads with MiXCR anew, one entry per CDR3 protein. The data show hundreds of thousands of distinct CDR3 sequences, around 38% seen once. Germline-derived CDR1 and CDR2 are MNHEY and SMNVEV (reference sequence). V gave up 5 bases and J gave up 5 bases; unmatched junction bases: 9. The CDR3 runs 15 residues. This TCR came from an elderly man in good health. This chain connects TRBV27 to TRBJ2-3; TRBD2 matches at 8 bases. The material sequenced was blood. The CDR3 reads CASSAPGTREDTQYF. CDR3 sequence (DNA): TGTGCCAGCAGTGCACCCGGGACTAGGGAAGATACGCAGTATTTT.